This T cell receptor (beta chain) was identified during a study of CD8 T cells in ankylosing spondylitis. The ends were cut back, 11 bases at V and 12 bases at J, with 27 bases in the middle. The CDR3 has 14 residues. The germline CDR1 and CDR2 sequences are MNHEY and SMNVEV (reference sequence). This clonotype has ten or more counts. No antigen is known for it. Study-wide results and limits: Characteristic, it appeared, of ankylosing spondylitis blood was a TCR beta motif of roughly eight highly homologous variants. Disease-linked clones were reportedly significantly enriched in matched ankylosing spondylitis synovial fluid.

Quantitative 5'-RACE was performed with molecular barcodes, and it yielded the TCR beta libraries. Each CDR3 protein gets one entry after TCRdb re-called the 5' RACE reads with MiXCR. The top ten hold roughly 29% of the sample, which has tens of thousands of distinct CDR3 sequences, roughly 8.5% seen once. Sequences were obtained from blood, either unsorted or a sorted T cell fraction (not recorded which). This receptor was identified in a male donor with ankylosing spondylitis. The chain carries TRBV27 and TRBJ2-3; D gene uncertain. The CDR3 reads CASTDVIGPGAQYF. The CDR3 DNA is TGTGCCTCAACCGATGTGATTGGCCCAGGAGCCCAGTATTTT.